The next 2 T cell receptor beta chains were all read from a single sample in a study of T cell responses to AZD1222 COVID-19 vaccine (dated by TCRdb to about 2021). The library relied on the immunoSEQ multiplex PCR assay. The immuneACCESS repertoire file appears here via TCRdb, limited to in-frame rearrangements. These files lack a portion of the clones; in checked studies, under half of the deficit traces to unresolved V genes, and the cause of the others is not known. The sample table holds around 84,000 clones, of which 70% to 90% were seen once. The ten largest clones take up about 6% of the sample. The time point label corresponds to: baseline before first vaccination. The sequencing here drew on peripheral blood, taken on day 0 of AZD1222 vaccination. Receptor source: an adult in good health.

The chain couples TRBV3-1 (or the pseudogene TRBV3-2) to TRBJ1-1; no firm D call. Trimming took 2 bases from V and 8 from J, leaving 9 bases between them. CDR1 is LGHDT and CDR2 is YNNKEL in the germline V gene (reference sequence). The CDR3 totals 12 residues. The CDR3 coding sequence is TGTGCCAGCAGCCAAAGGGCAGGAGAAGCTTTCTTT. It specifies CASSQRAGEAFF.

This clone has more than one count but fewer than ten. J is TRBJ1-4 and V is TRBV28; D not resolved. This CDR3 is 14 amino acids long. Trimming left V 3 bases short and J 0 bases short, with 5 bases between. The germline CDR1 and CDR2 sequences are MDHEN and SYDVKM. The CDR3 region is CASSFSATNEKLFF. The CDR3, as DNA: TGTGCCAGCAGTTTTAGTGCAACTAATGAAAAACTGTTTTTT. The whole variable domain, filled in from reference TRBV28 and TRBJ1-4, reads DVKVTQSSRYLVKRTGEKVFLECVQDMDHENMFWYRQDPGLGLRLIYFSYDVKMKEKGDIPEGYSVSREKKERFSLILESASTNQTSMYLCASSFSATNEKLFFGSGTQLSVL.